This paragraph reports one TCR beta chain. Which antigen it targets is not known. The input lacks base qualities; no much larger clone sits a single base away. What this sample's time point label stands for: baseline before first vaccination. The vaccinee samples were drawn from two UK trials, COV001 and COV002, one of which was a single-blind randomized controlled phase 2/3 trial testing AZD1222 (ChAdOx1 nCoV-19) in healthy adults. For TCRbeta chain sequencing, PBMC samples were collected from trial participants at day 0 and at day 28 after the second dose. Relative to germline, V is missing 1 base and J is missing 0 bases, with 5 bases of the junction outside any gene match. The CDR3, from cysteine to phenylalanine, totals 17 residues. Only CDR3 DNA is held: 51 bases, read in frame from base 1. Via the germline V gene (reference sequence), CDR1 is LNHNV and CDR2 YYDKDF. The CDR3 regions of human TCRbeta chains were analyzed by immunosequencing. Per the original workflow: Repertoire TCRs were matched against a reference library of SARS-CoV-2-specific TCRs generated with the MIRA antigen-specificity platform. Breadth was defined as the fraction of unique TCRs that were SARS-CoV-2-associated. Depth was defined as the fraction of total T cells that were SARS-CoV-2-associated. Each spike-specific TCR was assigned to its reactive spike region and to a CD4 or CD8 class using the MIRA data. Log10-transformed breadth and depth values were compared by one-way ANOVA with Sidak's multiple comparisons tests. As stored in TCRdb, this immuneACCESS dataset retains in-frame rearrangements with V and J assigned. A fraction of the clones does not appear; measured against another copy, unresolved V genes explain less than half of the discrepancy, and the remainder lacks a known reason. For V, J and clone size, that table is used; D and trimming come from the DNA. The sample includes more than 85,000 clones, with about nine tenths observed a single time. In total, the top ten clones hold more than 1.5% of the sample.

The data were obtained in a study of T cell responses to AZD1222 COVID-19 vaccine (dated by TCRdb to the early 2020s). Some background on the complete study: Because spike-specific TCR depth and breadth did not differ between the two schedules, AZD1222 recipients who got a second dose at roughly 4 weeks were pooled with those who got a second dose at roughly 12 weeks. Trial participants were enrolled by age into subgroups of 18-55, 56-69 and 70-plus years, and about 150, 27 and 61 TCR-sequenced participants, respectively, were included in these subgroups. TCR sequencing was performed for 233 trial participants, of whom around 210 were given two doses of AZD1222 and roughly 25 were given two doses of MenACWY control vaccine.

Results and caveats for the whole study, not just this receptor: CD4 TCRs associated with the vaccine covered the entire spike protein, and the dominant responses were in regions 160-218 and 743-854. Participants were mostly white British and included more females than males, and it was suggested by the authors that clonal diversity may have been underestimated. Nearly half of unique spike-specific TCRs reportedly recognized epitopes outside regions mutated in the B.1.351 and B.1.1.7 variants. In the small 56-69-year group, the increase in depth fell short of significance, most likely because of low power. Because no day 14 peak-response samples were available, repertoires were characterized only after the peak T cell response. A significant rise in spike-specific TCR breadth and depth was observed after two AZD1222 doses relative to day 0 and relative to MenACWY recipients. Conclusions about previously exposed vaccinees were limited because only 5 or 6 AZD1222 recipients were SARS-CoV-2 seropositive at baseline.

The source was peripheral blood, collected on day 0 of AZD1222 vaccination. The sequence is built from TRBV15 and TRBJ1-4, with 7 bases matching TRBD1. The sequence was collected from an adult in good health. This receptor carries the CDR3 CATSRVAGGATNEKLFF. The nucleotide sequence reads TGTGCCACCAGCAGAGTGGCAGGGGGGGCAACTAATGAAAAACTGTTTTTT.